This is a list of T cell receptor beta chains from one sample in a study of blood T cells in healthy people across ages. TCRdb passed the 5' RACE reads through MiXCR, listing each CDR3 protein once. The sample lists hundreds of thousands of distinct CDR3 sequences; 25% to 30% were seen once. Material: blood. These receptors were obtained from an elderly woman in good health. The CDR3 runs from the conserved cysteine through the conserved F or W. D genes are given only for firm matches. Rows may omit the clone size; those that give it use once, few, many or a size class.

V: TRBV28; J: TRBJ2-5; D: -; size: many; CDR3: CASTNPGGAQETQYF; DNA: TGTGCCAGCACCAACCCCGGAGGGGCGCAGGAGACCCAGTACTTC
V: TRBV6-2/TRBV6-3; J: TRBJ1-5; D: -; size: -; CDR3: CASRLFNNDQPQHF; DNA: TGTGCCAGCAGGCTGTTTAATAACGATCAGCCCCAGCATTTT
V: TRBV30; J: TRBJ1-1; D: -; size: many; CDR3: CAWSGLGDKTEAFF; DNA: TGTGCCTGGAGTGGGTTAGGGGATAAGACTGAAGCTTTCTTT
V: TRBV6-2/TRBV6-3; J: TRBJ2-1; D: TRBD2; size: many; CDR3: CASRLAGAVYNEQFF; DNA: TGTGCCAGCAGACTAGCGGGGGCGGTATACAATGAGCAGTTCTTC
V: TRBV20-1; J: TRBJ1-2; D: TRBD1; size: many; CDR3: CSARIQGAEGTYGYTF; DNA: TGCAGTGCTAGGATCCAGGGGGCAGAAGGGACCTATGGCTACACCTTC
V: TRBV5-5; J: TRBJ1-1; D: TRBD1; size: few; CDR3: CASSLTGAVNTEAFF; DNA: TGTGCCAGCAGCTTGACAGGGGCCGTGAACACTGAAGCTTTCTTT
V: TRBV7-3; J: TRBJ2-5; D: TRBD2; size: many; CDR3: CASSLSQRGEGETQYF; DNA: TGTGCCAGCAGCTTAAGCCAGCGGGGCGAGGGAGAGACCCAGTACTTC
V: TRBV20-1; J: TRBJ2-7; D: -; size: many; CDR3: CSARLTGYEQYF; DNA: TGCAGTGCTAGATTGACCGGGTACGAGCAGTACTTC
V: TRBV20-1; J: TRBJ1-1; D: -; size: many; CDR3: CSARRGKNTEAFF; DNA: TGCAGTGCCCGAAGGGGTAAGAACACTGAAGCTTTCTTT
V: TRBV11-3; J: TRBJ2-6; D: -; size: -; CDR3: CASSLGQGLGRPGANVLTF; DNA: TGTGCCAGCAGCTTAGGCCAGGGTTTGGGGAGGCCTGGGGCCAACGTCCTGACTTTC
V: TRBV24-1; J: TRBJ1-2; D: -; size: few; CDR3: CATSGATGGYTF; DNA: TGTGCCACCAGTGGGGCGACAGGTGGCTACACCTTC
V: TRBV5-1; J: TRBJ2-5; D: -; size: -; CDR3: CASSLQFQETQYF; DNA: TGCGCCAGCAGCTTACAGTTTCAAGAGACCCAGTACTTC
V: TRBV6-6; J: TRBJ2-7; D: TRBD1; size: -; CDR3: CASNPTGGSYNEQYF; DNA: TGTGCCAGCAACCCGACAGGGGGCTCGTACAATGAGCAGTACTTC
V: TRBV29-1; J: TRBJ1-2; D: -; size: many; CDR3: CSVDQGGYTF; DNA: TGCAGCGTTGATCAGGGTGGCTACACCTTC
V: TRBV29-1; J: TRBJ1-2; D: -; size: -; CDR3: CSVGFGGGRYTF; DNA: TGCAGCGTTGGATTCGGGGGAGGACGATACACCTTC
V: TRBV7-9; J: TRBJ2-1; D: -; size: many; CDR3: CASSLEGKRDEQFF; DNA: TGTGCCAGCAGCTTAGAAGGCAAACGGGATGAGCAGTTCTTC
V: TRBV6-2/TRBV6-3; J: TRBJ1-1; D: -; size: -; CDR3: CASSMVPGGGRTEAFF; DNA: TGTGCCAGCAGTATGGTCCCCGGGGGGGGCAGGACTGAAGCTTTCTTT
V: TRBV4-2; J: TRBJ2-3; D: -; size: many; CDR3: CASSPGLGRDTQYF; DNA: TGTGCCAGCAGCCCGGGACTGGGAAGGGATACGCAGTATTTT
V: TRBV4-2; J: TRBJ1-4; D: -; size: many; CDR3: CASSQSSGEKLFF; DNA: TGTGCCAGCAGCCAATCTTCTGGTGAAAAACTGTTTTTT
V: TRBV12-5; J: TRBJ2-1; D: TRBD2; size: many; CDR3: CASRASGANEQFF; DNA: TGTGCTAGTCGAGCTAGCGGGGCAAATGAGCAGTTCTTC
V: TRBV20-1; J: TRBJ2-1; D: -; size: many; CDR3: CSARLQSSYNEQFF; DNA: TGCAGTGCTAGGCTGCAGAGCTCCTACAATGAGCAGTTCTTC
V: TRBV2; J: TRBJ1-5; D: -; size: -; CDR3: CASSESMSQHF; DNA: TGTGCCAGCAGTGAAAGTATGTCCCAGCATTTT
V: TRBV10-3; J: TRBJ1-1; D: TRBD1; size: many; CDR3: CAISRQGENTEAFF; DNA: TGTGCCATCAGTCGACAGGGGGAGAACACTGAAGCTTTCTTT
V: TRBV20-1; J: TRBJ1-1; D: TRBD1; size: few; CDR3: CSAFDRAKMNTEAFF; DNA: TGCAGTGCTTTCGACAGGGCAAAAATGAACACTGAAGCTTTCTTT
V: TRBV5-1; J: TRBJ2-7; D: -; size: many; CDR3: CASSLDLGTSYEQYF; DNA: TGCGCCAGCAGCTTGGATCTGGGGACCTCCTACGAGCAGTACTTC
V: TRBV3-1; J: TRBJ2-7; D: -; size: -; CDR3: CASSPMAVTSYEQYF; DNA: TGTGCCAGCAGCCCCATGGCGGTAACCTCCTACGAGCAGTACTTC
V: TRBV20-1; J: TRBJ2-1; D: -; size: -; CDR3: CSARDTGLGGNEQFF; DNA: TGCAGTGCTAGAGATACAGGACTAGGGGGCAATGAGCAGTTCTTC
V: TRBV10-3; J: TRBJ2-1; D: -; size: many; CDR3: CAISESGGNSYNEQFF; DNA: TGTGCCATCAGTGAGTCAGGTGGAAATTCCTACAATGAGCAGTTCTTC
V: TRBV3-1; J: TRBJ1-5; D: -; size: few; CDR3: CASSSKRGSQPQHF; DNA: TGTGCCAGCAGCTCCAAAAGGGGGTCTCAGCCCCAGCATTTT
V: TRBV20-1; J: TRBJ2-7; D: -; size: -; CDR3: CSAPLFRGTTYEQYF; DNA: TGCAGTGCTCCCCTGTTTAGGGGGACGACCTACGAGCAGTACTTC
V: TRBV5-6; J: TRBJ2-5; D: TRBD2; size: many; CDR3: CASSLPPGLAGDSYQETQYF; DNA: TGTGCCAGCAGCTTGCCACCGGGACTAGCGGGGGACTCCTACCAAGAGACCCAGTACTTC
V: TRBV2; J: TRBJ1-2; D: TRBD1; size: -; CDR3: CASSAGTGGPYGYTF; DNA: TGTGCCAGCAGTGCCGGGACAGGGGGCCCATATGGCTACACCTTC
V: TRBV6-2/TRBV6-3; J: TRBJ2-1; D: TRBD2; size: many; CDR3: CASSLAATYNEQFF; DNA: TGTGCCAGCAGCCTAGCGGCGACCTACAATGAGCAGTTCTTC
V: TRBV6-5; J: TRBJ2-3; D: TRBD1; size: few; CDR3: CASNPGQGLTDTQYF; DNA: TGTGCCAGCAATCCGGGACAGGGCCTCACAGATACGCAGTATTTT
V: TRBV5-6; J: TRBJ2-5; D: -; size: few; CDR3: CASSYGASPRETQYF; DNA: TGTGCCAGCAGCTATGGGGCATCACCAAGGGAGACCCAGTACTTC
V: TRBV7-9; J: TRBJ1-5; D: -; size: many; CDR3: CASSSTRVLRGQPQHF; DNA: TGTGCCAGCAGCTCTACTCGGGTCCTCAGGGGTCAGCCCCAGCATTTT
V: TRBV20-1; J: TRBJ2-7; D: -; size: -; CDR3: CSARGTVAEQYF; DNA: TGCAGTGCTAGGGGGACCGTGGCCGAGCAGTACTTC
V: TRBV20-1; J: TRBJ2-1; D: TRBD2; size: many; CDR3: CSAEPETSGGNNEQFF; DNA: TGCAGTGCCGAACCCGAAACTAGCGGGGGGAACAATGAGCAGTTCTTC
V: TRBV28; J: TRBJ1-2; D: -; size: once; CDR3: CASSLDRPYGYTF; DNA: TGTGCCAGCAGCCTGGACAGACCATATGGCTACACCTTC
V: TRBV2; J: TRBJ2-4; D: TRBD2; size: many; CDR3: CASSDGTSGGIAKNIQYF; DNA: TGTGCCAGCAGTGACGGGACTAGCGGGGGGATAGCCAAAAACATTCAGTACTTC
V: TRBV20-1; J: TRBJ2-1; D: TRBD2; size: -; CDR3: CSARGQPSGSSYNEQFF; DNA: TGCAGTGCTAGAGGACAACCAAGCGGGAGCTCCTACAATGAGCAGTTCTTC
V: TRBV6-1; J: TRBJ1-1; D: -; size: -; CDR3: CASSERFQGGGFGTEAFF; DNA: TGTGCCAGCAGTGAAAGGTTCCAGGGCGGAGGTTTTGGCACTGAAGCTTTCTTT
V: TRBV19; J: TRBJ1-2; D: -; size: many; CDR3: CATWVEGVMGFGYTF; DNA: TGTGCCACCTGGGTGGAGGGCGTAATGGGATTCGGCTACACCTTC
V: TRBV4-2; J: TRBJ1-4; D: TRBD1; size: many; CDR3: CASSQDAGGAANEKLFF; DNA: TGTGCCAGCAGCCAAGATGCAGGGGGCGCGGCTAATGAAAAACTGTTTTTT
V: TRBV5-1; J: TRBJ1-6; D: -; size: many; CDR3: CASRPATGIDSPLHF; DNA: TGCGCCAGCAGACCCGCGACGGGTATTGATTCACCCCTCCACTTT
V: TRBV6-6; J: TRBJ1-2; D: -; size: few; CDR3: CASTRGRDYGYTF; DNA: TGTGCCAGCACCAGGGGCAGGGATTATGGCTACACCTTC
V: TRBV7-6; J: TRBJ2-2; D: -; size: -; CDR3: CASSLAHGDGELFF; DNA: TGTGCCAGCAGCTTAGCGCACGGGGACGGGGAGCTGTTTTTT
V: TRBV7-2; J: TRBJ2-7; D: TRBD2; size: -; CDR3: CASRLLAGEHEQYF; DNA: TGTGCCAGCAGGCTACTAGCGGGAGAACACGAGCAGTACTTC
V: TRBV20-1; J: TRBJ2-5; D: TRBD2; size: few; CDR3: CSASRDGGTSGRSETQYF; DNA: TGCAGTGCTAGTCGCGACGGAGGGACTAGCGGGAGGTCAGAGACCCAGTACTTC